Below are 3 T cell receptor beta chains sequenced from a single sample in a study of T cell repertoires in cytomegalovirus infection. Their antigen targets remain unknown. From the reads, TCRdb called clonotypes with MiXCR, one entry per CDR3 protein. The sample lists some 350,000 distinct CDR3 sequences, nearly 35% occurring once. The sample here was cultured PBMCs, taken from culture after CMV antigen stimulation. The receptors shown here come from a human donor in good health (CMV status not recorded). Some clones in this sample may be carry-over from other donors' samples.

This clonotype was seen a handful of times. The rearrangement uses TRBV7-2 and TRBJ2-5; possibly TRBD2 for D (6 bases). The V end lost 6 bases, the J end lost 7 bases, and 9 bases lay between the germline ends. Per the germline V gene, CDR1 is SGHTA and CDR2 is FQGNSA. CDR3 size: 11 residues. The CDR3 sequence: CASRAGGTQYF. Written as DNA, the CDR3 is TGTGCCAGCAGAGCCGGGGGGACCCAGTACTTC.

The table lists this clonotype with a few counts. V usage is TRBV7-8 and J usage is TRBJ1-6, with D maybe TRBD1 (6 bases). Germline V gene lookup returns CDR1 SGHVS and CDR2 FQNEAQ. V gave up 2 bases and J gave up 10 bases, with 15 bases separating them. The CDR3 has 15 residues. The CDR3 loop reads CASSLSRGRESPLHF. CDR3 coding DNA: TGTGCCAGCAGCTTATCCAGGGGAAGGGAATCACCCCTCCACTTT.

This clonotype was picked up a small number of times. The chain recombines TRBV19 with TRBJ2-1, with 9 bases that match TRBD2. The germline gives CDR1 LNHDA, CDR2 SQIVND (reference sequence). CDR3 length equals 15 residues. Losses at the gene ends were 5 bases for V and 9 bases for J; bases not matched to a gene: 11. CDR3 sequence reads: CASSPGWLAGTEQFF. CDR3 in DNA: TGTGCCAGTAGTCCGGGTTGGCTAGCGGGAACTGAGCAGTTCTTC.